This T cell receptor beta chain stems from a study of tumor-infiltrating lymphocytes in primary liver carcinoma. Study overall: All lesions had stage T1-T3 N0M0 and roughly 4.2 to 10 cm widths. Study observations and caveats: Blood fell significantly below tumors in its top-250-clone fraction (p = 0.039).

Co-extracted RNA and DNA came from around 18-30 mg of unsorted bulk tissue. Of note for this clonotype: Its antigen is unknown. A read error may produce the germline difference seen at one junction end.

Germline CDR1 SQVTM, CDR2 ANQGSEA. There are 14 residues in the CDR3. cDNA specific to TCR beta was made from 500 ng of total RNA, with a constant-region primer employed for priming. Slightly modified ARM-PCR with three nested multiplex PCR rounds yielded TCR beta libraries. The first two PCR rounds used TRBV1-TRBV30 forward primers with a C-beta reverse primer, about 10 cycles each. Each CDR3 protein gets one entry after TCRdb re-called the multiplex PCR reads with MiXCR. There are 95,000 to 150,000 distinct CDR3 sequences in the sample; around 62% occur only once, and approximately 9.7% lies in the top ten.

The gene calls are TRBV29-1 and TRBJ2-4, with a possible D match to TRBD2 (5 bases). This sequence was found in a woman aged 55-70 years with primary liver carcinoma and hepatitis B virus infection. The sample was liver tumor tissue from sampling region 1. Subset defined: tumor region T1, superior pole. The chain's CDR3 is CRVASSIWENIQHF. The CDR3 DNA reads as TGCAGGGTAGCGAGCTCCATCTGGGAAAACATTCAGCACTTC.